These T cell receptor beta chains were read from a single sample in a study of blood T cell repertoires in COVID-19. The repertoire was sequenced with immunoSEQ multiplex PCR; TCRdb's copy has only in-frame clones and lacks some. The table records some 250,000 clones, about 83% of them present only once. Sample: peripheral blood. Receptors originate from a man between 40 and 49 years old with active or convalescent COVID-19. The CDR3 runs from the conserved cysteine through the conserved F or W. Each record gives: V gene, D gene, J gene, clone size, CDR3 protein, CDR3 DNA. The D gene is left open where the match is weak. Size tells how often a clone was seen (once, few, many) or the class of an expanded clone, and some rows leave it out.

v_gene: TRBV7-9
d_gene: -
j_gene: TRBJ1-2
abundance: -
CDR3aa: CASSLAVGEGYTF
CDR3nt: TGTGCCAGCAGCTTAGCGGTAGGGGAAGGCTACACCTTC

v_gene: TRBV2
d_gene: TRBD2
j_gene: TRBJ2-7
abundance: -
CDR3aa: CASNSLAGGPEQYF
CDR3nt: TGTGCCAGCAATTCATTAGCGGGAGGTCCCGAGCAGTACTTC

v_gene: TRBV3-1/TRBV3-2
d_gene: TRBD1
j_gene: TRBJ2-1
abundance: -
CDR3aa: CASSQEGVGQGGYNEQFF
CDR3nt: TGTGCCAGCAGCCAAGAAGGAGTAGGACAGGGGGGCTACAATGAGCAGTTCTTC

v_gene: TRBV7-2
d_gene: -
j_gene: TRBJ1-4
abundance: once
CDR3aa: CASSSSSVGATNEKLFF
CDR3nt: TGTGCCAGCAGCTCATCATCTGTCGGGGCAACTAATGAAAAACTGTTTTTT

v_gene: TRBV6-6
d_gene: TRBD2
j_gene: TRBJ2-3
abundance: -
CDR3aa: CASSYSPRGGQYF
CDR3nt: TGTGCCAGCAGTTACTCGCCCCGGGGGGGGCAGTATTTT

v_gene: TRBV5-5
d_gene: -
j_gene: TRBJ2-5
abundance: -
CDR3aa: CASSHLTGGETQYF
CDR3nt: TGTGCCAGCAGCCACCTGACCGGGGGAGAGACCCAGTACTTC

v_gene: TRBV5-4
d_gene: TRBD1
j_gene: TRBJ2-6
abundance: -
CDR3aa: CASSSPGTGGPGANVLTF
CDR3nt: TGTGCCAGCAGCTCGCCCGGGACAGGAGGACCTGGGGCCAACGTCCTGACTTTC

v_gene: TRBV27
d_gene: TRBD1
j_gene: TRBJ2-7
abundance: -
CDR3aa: CASSLNYGTEIYEQYF
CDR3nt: TGTGCCAGCAGCTTAAACTACGGGACAGAAATCTACGAGCAGTACTTC

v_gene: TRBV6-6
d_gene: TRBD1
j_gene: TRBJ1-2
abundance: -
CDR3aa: CASSPGQGAKGYTF
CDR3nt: TGTGCCAGCAGCCCTGGACAGGGGGCAAAAGGCTACACCTTC

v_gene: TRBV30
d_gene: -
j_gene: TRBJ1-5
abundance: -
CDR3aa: CAWSSAGSNQPQHF
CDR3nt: TGTGCCTGGAGTTCAGCAGGTAGCAATCAGCCCCAGCATTTT

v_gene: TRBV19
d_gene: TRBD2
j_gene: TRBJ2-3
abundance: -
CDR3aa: CASSPGLAGSDTQYF
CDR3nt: TGTGCCAGTAGTCCAGGACTAGCGGGGTCAGATACGCAGTATTTT

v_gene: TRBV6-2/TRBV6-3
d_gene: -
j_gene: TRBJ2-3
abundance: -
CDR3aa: CASSDGGLSTDTQYF
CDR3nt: TGTGCCAGCAGCGACGGGGGATTGAGCACAGATACGCAGTATTTT

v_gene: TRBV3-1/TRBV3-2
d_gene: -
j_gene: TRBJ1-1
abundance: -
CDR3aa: CASSQGEYTEAFF
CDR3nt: TGTGCCAGCAGCCAAGGAGAGTACACTGAAGCTTTCTTT

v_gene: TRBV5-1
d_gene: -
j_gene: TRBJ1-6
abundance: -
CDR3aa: CASSLGGLDNSPLHF
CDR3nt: TGCGCCAGCAGCTTGGGGGGACTTGATAATTCACCCCTCCACTTT

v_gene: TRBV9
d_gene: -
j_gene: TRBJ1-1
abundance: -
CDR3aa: CASSVATGNTLGTEAFF
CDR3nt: TGTGCCAGCAGCGTAGCTACAGGGAATACGTTAGGCACTGAAGCTTTCTTT

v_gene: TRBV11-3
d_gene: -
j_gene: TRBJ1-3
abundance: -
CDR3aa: CASSFRGAPGNTIYF
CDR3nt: TGTGCCAGCAGCTTTCGGGGAGCACCTGGAAACACCATATATTTT

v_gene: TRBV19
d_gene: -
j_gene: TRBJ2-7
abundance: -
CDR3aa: CASSMMAFGTQYF
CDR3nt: TGTGCCAGTAGTATGATGGCCTTCGGGACTCAGTACTTC

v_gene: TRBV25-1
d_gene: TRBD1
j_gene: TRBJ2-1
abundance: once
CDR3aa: CASTTGTGNDEQFF
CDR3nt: TGTGCCAGCACAACCGGGACAGGGAACGATGAGCAGTTCTTC

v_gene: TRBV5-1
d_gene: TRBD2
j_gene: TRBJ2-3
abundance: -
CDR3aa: CASSRPSGTSGLDTQYF
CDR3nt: TGCGCCAGCAGCAGGCCATCCGGGACTAGCGGGTTAGATACGCAGTATTTT

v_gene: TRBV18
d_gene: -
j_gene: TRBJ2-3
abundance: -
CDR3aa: CASSPVAGFTDTQYF
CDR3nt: TGTGCCAGCTCACCGGTTGCGGGGTTCACAGATACGCAGTATTTT

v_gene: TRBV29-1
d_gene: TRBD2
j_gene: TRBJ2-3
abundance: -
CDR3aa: CSASGIFTDTQYF
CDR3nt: TGCAGCGCTAGCGGGATCTTCACAGATACGCAGTATTTT

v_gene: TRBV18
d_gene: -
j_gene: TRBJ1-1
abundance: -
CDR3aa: CASSPDSLNAEAFF
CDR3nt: TGTGCCAGCTCACCTGACAGTTTAAACGCTGAAGCTTTCTTT